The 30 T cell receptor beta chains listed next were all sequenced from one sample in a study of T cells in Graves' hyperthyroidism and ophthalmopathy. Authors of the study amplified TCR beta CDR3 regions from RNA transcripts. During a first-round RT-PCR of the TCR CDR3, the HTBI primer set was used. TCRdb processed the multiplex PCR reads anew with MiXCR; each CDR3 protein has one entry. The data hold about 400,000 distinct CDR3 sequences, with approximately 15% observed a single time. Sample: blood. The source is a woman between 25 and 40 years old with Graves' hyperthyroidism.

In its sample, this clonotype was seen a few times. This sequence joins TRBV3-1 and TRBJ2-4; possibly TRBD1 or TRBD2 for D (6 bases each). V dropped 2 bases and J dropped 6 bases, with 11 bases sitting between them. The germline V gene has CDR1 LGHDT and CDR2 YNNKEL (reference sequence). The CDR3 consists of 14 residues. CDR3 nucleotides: TGTGCCAGCAGCCAATTCGGAGGGGGAAACATTCAGTACTTC. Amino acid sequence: CASSQFGGGNIQYF.

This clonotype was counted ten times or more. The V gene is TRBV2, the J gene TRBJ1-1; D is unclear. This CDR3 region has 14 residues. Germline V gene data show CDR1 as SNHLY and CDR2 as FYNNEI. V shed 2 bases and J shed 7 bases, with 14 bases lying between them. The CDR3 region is CASSEKAFTLEAFF. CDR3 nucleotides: TGTGCCAGCAGTGAAAAGGCATTTACCCTTGAAGCTTTCTTT.

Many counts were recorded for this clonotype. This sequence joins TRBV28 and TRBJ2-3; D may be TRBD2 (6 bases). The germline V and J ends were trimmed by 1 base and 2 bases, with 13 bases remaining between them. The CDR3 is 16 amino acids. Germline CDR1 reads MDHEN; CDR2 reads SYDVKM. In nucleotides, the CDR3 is TGTGCCAGCAGTTTATCAGGCGGGGCCCTCACAGATACGCAGTATTTT. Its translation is CASSLSGGALTDTQYF.

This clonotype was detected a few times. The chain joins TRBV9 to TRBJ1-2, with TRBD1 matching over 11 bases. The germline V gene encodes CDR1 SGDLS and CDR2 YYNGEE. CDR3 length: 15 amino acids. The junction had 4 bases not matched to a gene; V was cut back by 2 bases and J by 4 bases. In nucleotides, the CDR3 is TGTGCCAGCAGCGTTGGGGACAGGGGGTTCTATGGCTACACCTTC. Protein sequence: CASSVGDRGFYGYTF.

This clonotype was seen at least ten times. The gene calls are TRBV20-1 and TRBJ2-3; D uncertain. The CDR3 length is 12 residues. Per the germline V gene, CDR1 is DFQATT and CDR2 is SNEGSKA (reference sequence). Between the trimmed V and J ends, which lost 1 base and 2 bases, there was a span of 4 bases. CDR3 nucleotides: TGCAGTGCTAGAGGGCCCACAGATACGCAGTATTTT. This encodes CSARGPTDTQYF.

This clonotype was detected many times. Here the CDR3 DNA reads TGTGCCAGCAGCCTGACACGGGGAGGGTTAAATGAGCAGTTCTTC. It specifies CASSLTRGGLNEQFF. The chain uses TRBV13 and TRBJ2-1, with 7 bases that match TRBD2. The CDR3 extends over 15 amino acids. Germline values: CDR1 PRHDT, CDR2 FYEKMQ (reference sequence). With 5 bases clipped from V and 7 bases from J, the junction kept 11 bases outside the gene matches.

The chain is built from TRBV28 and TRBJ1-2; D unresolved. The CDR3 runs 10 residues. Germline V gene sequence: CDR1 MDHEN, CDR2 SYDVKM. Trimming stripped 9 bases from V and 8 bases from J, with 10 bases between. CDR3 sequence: CARKGRGYTF. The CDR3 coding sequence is TGTGCCAGGAAAGGGCGAGGCTACACCTTC.

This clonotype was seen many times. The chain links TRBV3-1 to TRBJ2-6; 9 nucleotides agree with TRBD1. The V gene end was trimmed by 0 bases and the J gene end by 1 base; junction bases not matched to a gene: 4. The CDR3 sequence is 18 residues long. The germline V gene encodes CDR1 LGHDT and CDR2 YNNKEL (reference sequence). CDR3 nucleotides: TGTGCCAGCAGCCAAGATAGGACAGGGGTGTCTGGGGCCAACGTCCTGACTTTC. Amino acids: CASSQDRTGVSGANVLTF.

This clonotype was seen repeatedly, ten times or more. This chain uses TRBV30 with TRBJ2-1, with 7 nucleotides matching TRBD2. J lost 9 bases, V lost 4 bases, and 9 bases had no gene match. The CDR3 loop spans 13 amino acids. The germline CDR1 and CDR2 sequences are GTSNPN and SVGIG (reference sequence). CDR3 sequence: CAWITIAGTEQFF. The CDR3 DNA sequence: TGTGCCTGGATCACTATAGCGGGTACTGAGCAGTTCTTC.

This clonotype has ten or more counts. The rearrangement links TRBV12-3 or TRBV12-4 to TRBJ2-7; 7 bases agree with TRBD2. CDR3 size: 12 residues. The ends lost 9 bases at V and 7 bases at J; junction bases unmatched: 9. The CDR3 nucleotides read TGTGCCAGTAATGGGCGGGAGCGTGAGCAGTACTTC. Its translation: CASNGREREQYF.

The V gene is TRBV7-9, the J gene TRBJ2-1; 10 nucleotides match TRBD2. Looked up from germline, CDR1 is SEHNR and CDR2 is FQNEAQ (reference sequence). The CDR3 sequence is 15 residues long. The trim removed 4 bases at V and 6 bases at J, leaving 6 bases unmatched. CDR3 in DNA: TGTGCCAGCAGCTCCGGAACTAGCGGGGTCAATGAGCAGTTCTTC. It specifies CASSSGTSGVNEQFF.

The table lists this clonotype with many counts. This chain's CDR3 is CASSLGGRKTGELFF. CDR3 nucleotide sequence: TGTGCCAGCAGCTTAGGGGGCCGAAAAACCGGGGAGCTGTTTTTT. J is TRBJ2-2 and V is TRBV7-2; D is perhaps TRBD1 (5 bases). The ends were cut back, 1 base at V and 5 bases at J, with 11 bases in the middle. Germline loops: CDR1 SGHTA, CDR2 FQGNSA. The CDR3 loop spans 15 amino acids.

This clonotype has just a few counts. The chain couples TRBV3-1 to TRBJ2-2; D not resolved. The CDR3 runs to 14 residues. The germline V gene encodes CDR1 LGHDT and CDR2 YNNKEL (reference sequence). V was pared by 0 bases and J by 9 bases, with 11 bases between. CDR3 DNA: TGTGCCAGCAGCCAAGATACGTCCCTCAGGGAGCTGTTTTTT. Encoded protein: CASSQDTSLRELFF.

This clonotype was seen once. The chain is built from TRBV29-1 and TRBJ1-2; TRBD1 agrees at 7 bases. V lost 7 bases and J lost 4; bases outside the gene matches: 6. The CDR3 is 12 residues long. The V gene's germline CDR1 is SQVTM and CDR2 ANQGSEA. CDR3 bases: TGCAGCGGGGGGACAGCTTCCTATGGCTACACCTTC. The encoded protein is CSGGTASYGYTF.

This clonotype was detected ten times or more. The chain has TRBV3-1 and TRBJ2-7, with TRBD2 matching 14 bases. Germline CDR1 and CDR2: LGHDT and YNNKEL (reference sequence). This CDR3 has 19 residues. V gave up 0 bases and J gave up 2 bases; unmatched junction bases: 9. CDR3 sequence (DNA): TGTGCCAGCAGCCAAGATCGCGTCGGGGGACTAGCGGGAGCCTACGAGCAGTACTTC. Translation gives CASSQDRVGGLAGAYEQYF.

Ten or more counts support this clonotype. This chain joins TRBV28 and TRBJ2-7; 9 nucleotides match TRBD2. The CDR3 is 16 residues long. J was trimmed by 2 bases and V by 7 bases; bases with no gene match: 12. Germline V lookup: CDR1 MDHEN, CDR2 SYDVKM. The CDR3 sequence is CASNLRGLAGTYEQYF. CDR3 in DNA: TGTGCCAGCAACCTACGGGGGCTAGCGGGAACCTACGAGCAGTACTTC.

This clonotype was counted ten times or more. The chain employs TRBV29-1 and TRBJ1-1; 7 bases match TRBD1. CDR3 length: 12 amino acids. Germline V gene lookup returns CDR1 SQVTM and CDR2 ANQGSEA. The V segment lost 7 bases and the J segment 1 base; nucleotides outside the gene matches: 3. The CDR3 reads CSARTGNTEAFF. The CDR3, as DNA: TGCAGCGCTAGGACAGGGAACACTGAAGCTTTCTTT.

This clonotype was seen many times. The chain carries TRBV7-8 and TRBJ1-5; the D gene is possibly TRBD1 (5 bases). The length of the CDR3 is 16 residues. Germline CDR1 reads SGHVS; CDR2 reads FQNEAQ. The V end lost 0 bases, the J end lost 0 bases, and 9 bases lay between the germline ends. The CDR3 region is CASSLAPRASNQPQHF. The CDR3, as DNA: TGTGCCAGCAGCTTAGCGCCCAGGGCTAGCAATCAGCCCCAGCATTTT.

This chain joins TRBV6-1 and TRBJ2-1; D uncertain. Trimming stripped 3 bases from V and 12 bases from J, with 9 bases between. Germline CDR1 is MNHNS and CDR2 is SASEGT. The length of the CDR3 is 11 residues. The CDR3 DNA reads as TGTGCCAGCAGTGATGACGGTGGGCAGTTCTTC. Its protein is CASSDDGGQFF.

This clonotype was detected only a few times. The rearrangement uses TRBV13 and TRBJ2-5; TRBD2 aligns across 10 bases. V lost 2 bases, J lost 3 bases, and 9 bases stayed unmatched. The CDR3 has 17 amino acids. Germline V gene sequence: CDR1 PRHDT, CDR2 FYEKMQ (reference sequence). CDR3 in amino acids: CASSLTVAGGPEETQYF. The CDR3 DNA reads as TGTGCCAGCAGCTTAACGGTAGCGGGAGGACCCGAAGAGACCCAGTACTTC.

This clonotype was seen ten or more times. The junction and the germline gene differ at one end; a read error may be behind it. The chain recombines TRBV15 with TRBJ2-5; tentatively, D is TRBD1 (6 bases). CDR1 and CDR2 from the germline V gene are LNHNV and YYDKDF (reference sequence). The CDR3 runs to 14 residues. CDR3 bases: TGTGCCACCAGCGTACAGGGCATGCAAGGGACCCAGTACTTC. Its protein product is CATSVQGMQGTQYF.

CDR3 sequence reads: CATSDPGHGQETQYF. The CDR3 DNA reads TGTGCCACCAGTGACCCGGGACACGGGCAAGAGACCCAGTACTTC. The chain links TRBV24-1 to TRBJ2-5, with D tentatively TRBD1 (6 bases). Germline V gene lookup returns CDR1 KGHDR and CDR2 SFDVKD. Trimming pared 4 bases from V and 2 bases from J, leaving 13 bases between. The CDR3 extends over 15 amino acids.

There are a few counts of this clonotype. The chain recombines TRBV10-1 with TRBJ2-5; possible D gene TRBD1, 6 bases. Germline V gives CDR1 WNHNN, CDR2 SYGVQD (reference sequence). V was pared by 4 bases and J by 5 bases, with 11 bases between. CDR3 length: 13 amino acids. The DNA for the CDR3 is TGCGCCAGCAGTGGAGCAGGGGTCGAGACCCAGTACTTC. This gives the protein CASSGAGVETQYF.

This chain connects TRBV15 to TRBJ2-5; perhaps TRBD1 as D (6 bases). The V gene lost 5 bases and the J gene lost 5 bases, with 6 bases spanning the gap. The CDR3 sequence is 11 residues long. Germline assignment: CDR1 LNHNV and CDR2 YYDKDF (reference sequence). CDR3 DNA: TGTGCCACCAGCGACAGGGAGACCCAGTACTTC. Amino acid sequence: CATSDRETQYF. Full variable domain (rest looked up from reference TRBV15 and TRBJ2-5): DAMVIQNPRYQVTQFGKPVTLSCSQTLNHNVMYWYQQKSSQAPKLLFHYYDKDFNNEADTPDNFQSRRPNTSFCFLDIRSPGLGDTAMYLCATSDRETQYFGPGTRLLVL.

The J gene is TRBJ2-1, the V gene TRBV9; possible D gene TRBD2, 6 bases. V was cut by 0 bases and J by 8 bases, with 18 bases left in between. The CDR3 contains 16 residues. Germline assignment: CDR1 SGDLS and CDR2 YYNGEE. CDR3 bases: TGTGCCAGCAGCGTAGGCGGCGGGGTCCCTTCGGATGAGCAGTTCTTC. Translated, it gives CASSVGGGVPSDEQFF.

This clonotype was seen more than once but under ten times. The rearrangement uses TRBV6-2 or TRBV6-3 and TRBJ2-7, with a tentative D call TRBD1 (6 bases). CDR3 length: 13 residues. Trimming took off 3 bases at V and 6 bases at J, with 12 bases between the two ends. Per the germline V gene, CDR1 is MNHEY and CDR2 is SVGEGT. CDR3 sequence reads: CASSYHRDGEQYF. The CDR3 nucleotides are TGTGCCAGCAGTTATCACAGGGATGGCGAGCAGTACTTC.

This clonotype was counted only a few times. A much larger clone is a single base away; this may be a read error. In DNA, the CDR3 is TGTGCCAGCAGCGGGAGAGGTGGGGACAATGAGCAGTTCTTC. This sequence encodes CASSGRGGDNEQFF. The rearrangement uses TRBV11-2 and TRBJ2-1; a possible D gene is TRBD2 (5 bases). The CDR3 extends over 14 amino acids. CDR1 is SGHAT, CDR2 FQNNGV, per germline. Trimming left V 5 bases short and J 5 bases short, with 13 bases between.

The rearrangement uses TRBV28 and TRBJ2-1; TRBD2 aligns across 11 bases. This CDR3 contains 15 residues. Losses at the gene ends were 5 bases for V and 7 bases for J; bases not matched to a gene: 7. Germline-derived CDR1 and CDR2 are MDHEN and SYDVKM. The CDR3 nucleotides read TGTGCCAGCAGTGATTTAGCGGGGGGGCAGAATGAGCAGTTCTTC. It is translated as CASSDLAGGQNEQFF.

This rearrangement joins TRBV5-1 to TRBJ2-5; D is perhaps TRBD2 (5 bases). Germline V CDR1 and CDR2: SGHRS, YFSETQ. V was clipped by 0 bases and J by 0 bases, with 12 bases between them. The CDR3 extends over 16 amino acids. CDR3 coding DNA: TGCGCCAGCAGCTTGGAGGTCGGGGTGTACCAAGAGACCCAGTACTTC. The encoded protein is CASSLEVGVYQETQYF.

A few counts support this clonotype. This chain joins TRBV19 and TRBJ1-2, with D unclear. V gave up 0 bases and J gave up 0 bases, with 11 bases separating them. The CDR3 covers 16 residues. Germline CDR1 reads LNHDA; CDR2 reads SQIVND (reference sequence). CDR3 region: CASSIDIRQANYGYTF. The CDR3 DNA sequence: TGTGCCAGTAGTATAGATATCCGGCAAGCTAACTATGGCTACACCTTC.